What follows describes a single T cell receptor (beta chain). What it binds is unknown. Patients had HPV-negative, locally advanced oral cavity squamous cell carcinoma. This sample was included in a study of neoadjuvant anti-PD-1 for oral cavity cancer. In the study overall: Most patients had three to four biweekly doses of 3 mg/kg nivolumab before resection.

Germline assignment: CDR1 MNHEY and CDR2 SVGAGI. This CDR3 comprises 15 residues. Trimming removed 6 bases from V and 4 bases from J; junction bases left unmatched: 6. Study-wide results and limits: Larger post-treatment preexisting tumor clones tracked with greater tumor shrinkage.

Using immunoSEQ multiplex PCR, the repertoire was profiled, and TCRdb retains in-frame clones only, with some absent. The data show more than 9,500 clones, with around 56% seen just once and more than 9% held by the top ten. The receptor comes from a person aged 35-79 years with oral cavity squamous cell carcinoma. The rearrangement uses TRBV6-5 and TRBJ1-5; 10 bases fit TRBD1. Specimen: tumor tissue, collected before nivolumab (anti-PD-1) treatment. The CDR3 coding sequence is TGTGCCAGCAGCCCGACAGGGGGCAAAAATCAGCCCCAGCATTTT. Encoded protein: CASSPTGGKNQPQHF.